This T cell receptor (beta chain) was recorded in a study of human T cells and chemical hapten exposure. General observations from the study: The number of TCRs over 1 in 1000 frequency stayed unchanged after DPC.

The germline V and J ends were trimmed by 5 bases and 1 base, with 8 bases remaining between them. The CDR3 is made up of 13 amino acids. What the library attached to individual cDNA molecules were unique molecular identifiers. In TCRdb, the reads were re-called with MiXCR into one record per CDR3 protein. In the table there are around 120,000 distinct CDR3 sequences, 8.5% of which are singletons. Total RNA was extracted from unfractionated whole blood. In regard to this clonotype: Its antigen is not known. No conserved phenylalanine or tryptophan ends this CDR3, so it is likely a read error.

The receptor was derived from a human donor in good health. Some clones in this sample may be carry-over from other donors' samples. The sample consisted of whole blood. J is TRBJ1-1 and V is TRBV12-3 or TRBV12-4; the D is unclear. The CDR3 DNA is TGTGCCAGCAGTCCTATGGCGAACACTGAAGCTTTCTCT. Residues: CASSPMANTEAFS.